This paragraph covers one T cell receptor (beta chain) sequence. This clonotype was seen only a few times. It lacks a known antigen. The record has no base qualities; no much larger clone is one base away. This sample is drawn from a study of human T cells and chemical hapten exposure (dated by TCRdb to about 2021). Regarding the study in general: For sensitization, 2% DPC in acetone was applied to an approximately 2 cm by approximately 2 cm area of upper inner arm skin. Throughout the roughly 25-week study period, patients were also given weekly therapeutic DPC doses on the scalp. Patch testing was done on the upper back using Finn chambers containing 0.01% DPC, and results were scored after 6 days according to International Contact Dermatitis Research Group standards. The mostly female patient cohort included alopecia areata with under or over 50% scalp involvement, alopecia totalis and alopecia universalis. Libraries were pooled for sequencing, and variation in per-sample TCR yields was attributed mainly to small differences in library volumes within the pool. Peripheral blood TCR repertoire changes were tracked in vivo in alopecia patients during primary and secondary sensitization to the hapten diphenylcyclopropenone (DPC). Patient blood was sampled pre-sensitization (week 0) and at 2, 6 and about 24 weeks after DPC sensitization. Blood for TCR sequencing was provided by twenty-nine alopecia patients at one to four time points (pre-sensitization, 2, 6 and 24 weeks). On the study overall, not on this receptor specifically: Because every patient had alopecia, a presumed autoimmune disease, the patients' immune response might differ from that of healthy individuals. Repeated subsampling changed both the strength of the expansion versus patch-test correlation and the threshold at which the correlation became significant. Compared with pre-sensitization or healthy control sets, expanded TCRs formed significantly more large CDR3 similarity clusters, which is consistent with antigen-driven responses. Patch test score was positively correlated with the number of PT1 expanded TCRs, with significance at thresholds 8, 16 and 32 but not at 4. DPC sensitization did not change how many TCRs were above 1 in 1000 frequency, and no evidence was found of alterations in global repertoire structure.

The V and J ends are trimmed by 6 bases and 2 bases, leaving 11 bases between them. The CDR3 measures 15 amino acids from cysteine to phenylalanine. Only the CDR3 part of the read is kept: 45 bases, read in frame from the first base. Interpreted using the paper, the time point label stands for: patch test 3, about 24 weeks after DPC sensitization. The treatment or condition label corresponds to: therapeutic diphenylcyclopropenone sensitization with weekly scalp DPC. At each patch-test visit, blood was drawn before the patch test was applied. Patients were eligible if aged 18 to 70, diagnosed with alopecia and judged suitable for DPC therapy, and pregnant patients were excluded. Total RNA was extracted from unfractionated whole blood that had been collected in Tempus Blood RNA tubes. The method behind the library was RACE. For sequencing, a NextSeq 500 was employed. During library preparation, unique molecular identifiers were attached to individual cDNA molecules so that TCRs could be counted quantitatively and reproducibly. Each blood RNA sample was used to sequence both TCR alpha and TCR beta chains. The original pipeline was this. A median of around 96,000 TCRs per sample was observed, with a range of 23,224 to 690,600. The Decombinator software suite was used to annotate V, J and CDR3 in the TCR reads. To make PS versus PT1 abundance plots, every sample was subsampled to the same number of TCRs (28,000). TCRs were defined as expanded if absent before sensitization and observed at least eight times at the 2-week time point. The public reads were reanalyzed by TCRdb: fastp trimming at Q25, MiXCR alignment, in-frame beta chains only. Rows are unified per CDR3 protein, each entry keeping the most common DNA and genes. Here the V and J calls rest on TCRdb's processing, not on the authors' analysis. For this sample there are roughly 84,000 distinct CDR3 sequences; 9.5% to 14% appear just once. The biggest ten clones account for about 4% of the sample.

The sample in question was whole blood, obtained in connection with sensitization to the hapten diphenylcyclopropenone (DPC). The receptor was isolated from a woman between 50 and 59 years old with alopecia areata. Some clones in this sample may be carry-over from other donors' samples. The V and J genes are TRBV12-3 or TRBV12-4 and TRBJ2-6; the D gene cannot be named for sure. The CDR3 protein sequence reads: CASSKISAGANVLTF. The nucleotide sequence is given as TGTGCCAGCAGCAAAATAAGCGCTGGGGCCAACGTCCTGACTTTC.